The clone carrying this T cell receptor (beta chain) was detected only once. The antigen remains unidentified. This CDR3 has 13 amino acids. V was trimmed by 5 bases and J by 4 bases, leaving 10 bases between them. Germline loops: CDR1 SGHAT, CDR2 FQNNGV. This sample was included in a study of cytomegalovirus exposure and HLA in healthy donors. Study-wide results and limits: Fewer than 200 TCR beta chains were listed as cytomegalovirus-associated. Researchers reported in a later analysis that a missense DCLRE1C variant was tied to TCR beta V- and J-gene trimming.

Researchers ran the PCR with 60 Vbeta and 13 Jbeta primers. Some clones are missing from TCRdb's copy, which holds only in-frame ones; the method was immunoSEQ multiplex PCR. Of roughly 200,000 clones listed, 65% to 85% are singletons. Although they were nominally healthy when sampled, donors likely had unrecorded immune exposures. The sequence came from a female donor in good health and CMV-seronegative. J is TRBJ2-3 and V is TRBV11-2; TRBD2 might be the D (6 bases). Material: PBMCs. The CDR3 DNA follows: TGTGCCAGCAGCGTTGAGCGGGCAGATACGCAGTATTTT. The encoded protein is CASSVERADTQYF.